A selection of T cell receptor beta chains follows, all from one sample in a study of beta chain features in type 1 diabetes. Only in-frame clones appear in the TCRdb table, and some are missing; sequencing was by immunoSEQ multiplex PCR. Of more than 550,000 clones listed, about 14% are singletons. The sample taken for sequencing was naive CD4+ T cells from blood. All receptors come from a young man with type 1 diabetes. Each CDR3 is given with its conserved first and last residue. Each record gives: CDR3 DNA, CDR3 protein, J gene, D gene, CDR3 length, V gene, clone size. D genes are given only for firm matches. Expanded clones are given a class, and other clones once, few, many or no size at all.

cdr3_nt: TGTGCCAGCAGCTTAGCCTTCTACGAGCAGTACTTC; cdr3_aa: CASSLAFYEQYF; j_call: TRBJ2-7; d_call: NA; cdr3_length: 12; v_call: TRBV7-9; clone_size: NA
cdr3_nt: TGTGCCAGTAGTATGGTCGGGAATGAGCAGTTCTTC; cdr3_aa: CASSMVGNEQFF; j_call: TRBJ2-1; d_call: NA; cdr3_length: 12; v_call: TRBV19; clone_size: few
cdr3_nt: TGCGCCAGCAGAGCGGGAGAGCCCACAGATACGCAGTATTTT; cdr3_aa: CASRAGEPTDTQYF; j_call: TRBJ2-3; d_call: TRBD2; cdr3_length: 14; v_call: TRBV5-1; clone_size: few
cdr3_nt: TGTGCCAGCAGCCTCGATGGACCTTACAATGAGCAGTTCTTC; cdr3_aa: CASSLDGPYNEQFF; j_call: TRBJ2-1; d_call: NA; cdr3_length: 14; v_call: TRBV6-5; clone_size: few
cdr3_nt: TGCAGCGTTGAGGGGAGCTACTATGGCTACACCTTC; cdr3_aa: CSVEGSYYGYTF; j_call: TRBJ1-2; d_call: NA; cdr3_length: 12; v_call: TRBV29-1; clone_size: NA
cdr3_nt: TGTGCCTGGAGTGCGGACAGGCCCGACGAGCAGTACTTC; cdr3_aa: CAWSADRPDEQYF; j_call: TRBJ2-7; d_call: TRBD1; cdr3_length: 13; v_call: TRBV30; clone_size: NA
cdr3_nt: TGTGCCAGCACCTTCCGGGCAAAAACAGATACGCAGTATTTT; cdr3_aa: CASTFRAKTDTQYF; j_call: TRBJ2-3; d_call: NA; cdr3_length: 14; v_call: TRBV5-6; clone_size: NA
cdr3_nt: TGTGCCAGCAGCTTAGCTCCCGCAGATACGCAGTATTTT; cdr3_aa: CASSLAPADTQYF; j_call: TRBJ2-3; d_call: NA; cdr3_length: 13; v_call: TRBV7-9; clone_size: few
cdr3_nt: TGCGCCAGCACCGGACAGGGTGCAACTAATGAAAAACTGTTTTTT; cdr3_aa: CASTGQGATNEKLFF; j_call: TRBJ1-4; d_call: TRBD1; cdr3_length: 15; v_call: TRBV5-1; clone_size: NA
cdr3_nt: TGTGCCAGCTTGTCCGTATACAATGAGCAGTTCTTC; cdr3_aa: CASLSVYNEQFF; j_call: TRBJ2-1; d_call: NA; cdr3_length: 12; v_call: TRBV28; clone_size: NA
cdr3_nt: TGTGCCTGGAGTGTACCGGTTAGCACAGATACGCAGTATTTT; cdr3_aa: CAWSVPVSTDTQYF; j_call: TRBJ2-3; d_call: NA; cdr3_length: 14; v_call: TRBV30; clone_size: NA
cdr3_nt: TGTGCCAGCAGCGTGGGGAGGGGCCCCGGGGAGACCCAGTACTTC; cdr3_aa: CASSVGRGPGETQYF; j_call: TRBJ2-5; d_call: TRBD2; cdr3_length: 15; v_call: TRBV7-2; clone_size: NA
cdr3_nt: TGTGCCAGCAGTTCCCCCTCCAGAAGTGGCACCGGGGAGCTGTTTTTT; cdr3_aa: CASSSPSRSGTGELFF; j_call: TRBJ2-2; d_call: NA; cdr3_length: 16; v_call: TRBV27; clone_size: few
cdr3_nt: TGTGCCAGCAGTGAGAGCTCCTATAATTCACCCCTCCACTTT; cdr3_aa: CASSESSYNSPLHF; j_call: TRBJ1-6; d_call: NA; cdr3_length: 14; v_call: TRBV25-1; clone_size: NA
cdr3_nt: TGCGCCAGCAGCCAAGATGTTCAGGGAAGCACTGAAGCTTTCTTT; cdr3_aa: CASSQDVQGSTEAFF; j_call: TRBJ1-1; d_call: NA; cdr3_length: 15; v_call: TRBV4-3; clone_size: NA
cdr3_nt: TGTGCCAGTAGGACGGAAGCGCTGCTCTCTAGCACAGATACGCAGTATTTT; cdr3_aa: CASRTEALLSSTDTQYF; j_call: TRBJ2-3; d_call: NA; cdr3_length: 17; v_call: TRBV19; clone_size: NA
cdr3_nt: TGTGCCAGCAGCTACGACAGGGGGAAAGCTTTCTTT; cdr3_aa: CASSYDRGKAFF; j_call: TRBJ1-1; d_call: TRBD1; cdr3_length: 12; v_call: TRBV7-9; clone_size: NA
cdr3_nt: TGCGCCAGCAGCTTAACGGCTAGCCCTCTTACGCAGTATTTT; cdr3_aa: CASSLTASPLTQYF; j_call: TRBJ2-3; d_call: NA; cdr3_length: 14; v_call: TRBV5-1; clone_size: NA
cdr3_nt: TGTGCCAGCAGCACATCCTCCAGGGGGCGGGATACGCAGTATTTT; cdr3_aa: CASSTSSRGRDTQYF; j_call: TRBJ2-3; d_call: TRBD1; cdr3_length: 15; v_call: TRBV7-9; clone_size: few
cdr3_nt: TGTGCCATCAGTCCCGGGACAGCTGAAGCTTTCTTT; cdr3_aa: CAISPGTAEAFF; j_call: TRBJ1-1; d_call: TRBD1; cdr3_length: 12; v_call: TRBV10-3; clone_size: NA
cdr3_nt: TGTGCCTGGAGTGTAGGGTCCGAGGCGTCCTACGAGCAGTACTTC; cdr3_aa: CAWSVGSEASYEQYF; j_call: TRBJ2-7; d_call: NA; cdr3_length: 15; v_call: TRBV30; clone_size: few
cdr3_nt: TGTGCCTGGAGCCTGGGAGGAGGGCTTACTGAAGCTTTCTTT; cdr3_aa: CAWSLGGGLTEAFF; j_call: TRBJ1-1; d_call: NA; cdr3_length: 14; v_call: TRBV30; clone_size: few
cdr3_nt: TGCAGCGTCCGTCCCTCGGCCGCTGAGACCCAGTACTTC; cdr3_aa: CSVRPSAAETQYF; j_call: TRBJ2-5; d_call: NA; cdr3_length: 13; v_call: TRBV29-1; clone_size: few
cdr3_nt: TGTGCCAGCAGCGAACAGGGGGTTGAAGCTTTCTTT; cdr3_aa: CASSEQGVEAFF; j_call: TRBJ1-1; d_call: TRBD1; cdr3_length: 12; v_call: TRBV7-9; clone_size: few
cdr3_nt: TGTGCCAGCAGTGAACAAAGGGAAAAACTGTTTTTT; cdr3_aa: CASSEQREKLFF; j_call: TRBJ1-4; d_call: NA; cdr3_length: 12; v_call: TRBV25-1; clone_size: NA
cdr3_nt: TGTGCCAGCAGTGATCCAAACAATTACGAGCAGTACTTC; cdr3_aa: CASSDPNNYEQYF; j_call: TRBJ2-7; d_call: NA; cdr3_length: 13; v_call: TRBV25-1; clone_size: NA
cdr3_nt: TGTGCCAGCTCACCTAAGGAACAGGCCTACTCCAATGAGCAGTTCTTC; cdr3_aa: CASSPKEQAYSNEQFF; j_call: TRBJ2-1; d_call: NA; cdr3_length: 16; v_call: TRBV18; clone_size: NA
cdr3_nt: TGTGCCAGCGCAAAGGGTATCGCCTTTCAGCCCCAGCATTTT; cdr3_aa: CASAKGIAFQPQHF; j_call: TRBJ1-5; d_call: NA; cdr3_length: 14; v_call: TRBV7-2; clone_size: few
cdr3_nt: TGTGCCAGCAGCTTTTACTACGAGCAGTACTTC; cdr3_aa: CASSFYYEQYF; j_call: TRBJ2-7; d_call: NA; cdr3_length: 11; v_call: TRBV7-2; clone_size: NA
cdr3_nt: TGTGCCAGCAGCTTTCCCCGGGACAGGGGTTTGTCAGATACGCAGTATTTT; cdr3_aa: CASSFPRDRGLSDTQYF; j_call: TRBJ2-3; d_call: TRBD1; cdr3_length: 17; v_call: TRBV28; clone_size: few
cdr3_nt: TGTGCCAGCAGCCCTCCCAGGCAGGGGACAGATACGCAGTATTTT; cdr3_aa: CASSPPRQGTDTQYF; j_call: TRBJ2-3; d_call: NA; cdr3_length: 15; v_call: TRBV21-1; clone_size: few
cdr3_nt: TGTGCCAGCAGTTCCGGACAGGTCCGCAATCAGCCCCAGCATTTT; cdr3_aa: CASSSGQVRNQPQHF; j_call: TRBJ1-5; d_call: TRBD1; cdr3_length: 15; v_call: TRBV28; clone_size: NA
cdr3_nt: TGTGCCAGCAGCTTAGGATCGCAGAGAGAGACCCAGTACTTC; cdr3_aa: CASSLGSQRETQYF; j_call: TRBJ2-5; d_call: NA; cdr3_length: 14; v_call: TRBV7-6; clone_size: NA
cdr3_nt: TGTGCCAGCACCGAAAACAGGGGAGAGGCGACAGCTTTCTTT; cdr3_aa: CASTENRGEATAFF; j_call: TRBJ1-1; d_call: TRBD1; cdr3_length: 14; v_call: TRBV2; clone_size: NA
cdr3_nt: TGCAGTGCTAGAGATCCTGAACCCCTCCACTTT; cdr3_aa: CSARDPEPLHF; j_call: TRBJ1-6; d_call: NA; cdr3_length: 11; v_call: TRBV20-1; clone_size: few
cdr3_nt: TGTGCCAGCAGTCTTGAGGGCCTCCGGGGGGCCAACGTCCTGACTTTC; cdr3_aa: CASSLEGLRGANVLTF; j_call: TRBJ2-6; d_call: NA; cdr3_length: 16; v_call: TRBV28; clone_size: NA
cdr3_nt: TGTGCCAGCAGCAAGCAGGGTTCACCCCTCCACTTT; cdr3_aa: CASSKQGSPLHF; j_call: TRBJ1-6; d_call: NA; cdr3_length: 12; v_call: TRBV7-2; clone_size: NA
cdr3_nt: TGTGCCAGCAGTGTTCCGGGACAGGGGGGTCAGCCCCAGCATTTT; cdr3_aa: CASSVPGQGGQPQHF; j_call: TRBJ1-5; d_call: TRBD1; cdr3_length: 15; v_call: TRBV28; clone_size: few
cdr3_nt: TGTGCCAGCAGCTTATCGTTGGGGACAGGAGAGCAAGAGACCCAGTACTTC; cdr3_aa: CASSLSLGTGEQETQYF; j_call: TRBJ2-5; d_call: TRBD1; cdr3_length: 17; v_call: TRBV7-2; clone_size: many
cdr3_nt: TGTGCCAGCAGCATCGGGACTAACTACGAGCAGTACTTC; cdr3_aa: CASSIGTNYEQYF; j_call: TRBJ2-7; d_call: TRBD2; cdr3_length: 13; v_call: TRBV11-1; clone_size: NA
cdr3_nt: TGTGCCAGCAGCTTCAGGACAGGGGGTTTTGGCTACACCTTC; cdr3_aa: CASSFRTGGFGYTF; j_call: TRBJ1-2; d_call: TRBD1; cdr3_length: 14; v_call: TRBV7-9; clone_size: few
cdr3_nt: TGCAGTGCTTCAGGGGGTGGCTACACCTTC; cdr3_aa: CSASGGGYTF; j_call: TRBJ1-2; d_call: TRBD1; cdr3_length: 10; v_call: TRBV20-1; clone_size: NA
cdr3_nt: TGCAGCGCCGCGGGAGGGCTTAGCACAGATACGCAGTATTTT; cdr3_aa: CSAAGGLSTDTQYF; j_call: TRBJ2-3; d_call: TRBD2; cdr3_length: 14; v_call: TRBV29-1; clone_size: few
cdr3_nt: TGCGCCAGCAGCCAAGAAGGTGGCCGGCGCTCTGGAAACACCATATATTTT; cdr3_aa: CASSQEGGRRSGNTIYF; j_call: TRBJ1-3; d_call: NA; cdr3_length: 17; v_call: TRBV4-1; clone_size: few
cdr3_nt: TGTGCCAGCAGCTCTAGGACAGGGATAAACGAGCAGTACTTC; cdr3_aa: CASSSRTGINEQYF; j_call: TRBJ2-7; d_call: TRBD1; cdr3_length: 14; v_call: TRBV7-9; clone_size: NA
cdr3_nt: TGTGCCAGCAGCCAAGAGTGGAACAGGATGGGCGAGCAGTACTTC; cdr3_aa: CASSQEWNRMGEQYF; j_call: TRBJ2-7; d_call: NA; cdr3_length: 15; v_call: TRBV4-2; clone_size: few
cdr3_nt: TGTGCCAGTGCCGGGACTAGCGCGACAGATACGCAGTATTTT; cdr3_aa: CASAGTSATDTQYF; j_call: TRBJ2-3; d_call: TRBD2; cdr3_length: 14; v_call: TRBV5-4; clone_size: few
cdr3_nt: TGTGCCAGTAGCCAACAGGGATACAATTCACCCCTCCACTTT; cdr3_aa: CASSQQGYNSPLHF; j_call: TRBJ1-6; d_call: NA; cdr3_length: 14; v_call: TRBV19; clone_size: few
cdr3_nt: TGTGCCAGCAGTGAACAGGCCCTGGGGGGCTACACCTTC; cdr3_aa: CASSEQALGGYTF; j_call: TRBJ1-2; d_call: NA; cdr3_length: 13; v_call: TRBV2; clone_size: NA
cdr3_nt: TGTGCCAGCAGTCATACCAGAACGGAAAACGGGGGCTACACCTTC; cdr3_aa: CASSHTRTENGGYTF; j_call: TRBJ1-2; d_call: NA; cdr3_length: 15; v_call: TRBV25-1; clone_size: few
cdr3_nt: TGTGCCAGCTCACTCAACAGGGCTGCCGGGGAGCTGTTTTTT; cdr3_aa: CASSLNRAAGELFF; j_call: TRBJ2-2; d_call: NA; cdr3_length: 14; v_call: TRBV18; clone_size: NA
cdr3_nt: TGCAGTGCCAGACCAGGCTATGGCTACACCTTC; cdr3_aa: CSARPGYGYTF; j_call: TRBJ1-2; d_call: NA; cdr3_length: 11; v_call: TRBV20-1; clone_size: NA
cdr3_nt: TGTGCCAGCAGCCCACGGACAGGGGGCGTCTCTGGGGCCAACGTCCTGACTTTC; cdr3_aa: CASSPRTGGVSGANVLTF; j_call: TRBJ2-6; d_call: TRBD1; cdr3_length: 18; v_call: TRBV7-9; clone_size: few
cdr3_nt: TGTGCCAGCAGTGAAGCTGGACAGGGTTACAATGAGCAGTTCTTC; cdr3_aa: CASSEAGQGYNEQFF; j_call: TRBJ2-1; d_call: TRBD1; cdr3_length: 15; v_call: TRBV25-1; clone_size: NA
cdr3_nt: TGTGCCATCAGTGACGGGCGGACCGGGGAGCTGTTTTTT; cdr3_aa: CAISDGRTGELFF; j_call: TRBJ2-2; d_call: NA; cdr3_length: 13; v_call: TRBV10-3; clone_size: NA
cdr3_nt: TGTGCCAGCAGCTTCGACGGGATCACAGATACGCAGTATTTT; cdr3_aa: CASSFDGITDTQYF; j_call: TRBJ2-3; d_call: NA; cdr3_length: 14; v_call: TRBV11-2; clone_size: few
cdr3_nt: TGTGCCAGCAGCCCACAACAGGTTTCTACGGGGCAGTACTTC; cdr3_aa: CASSPQQVSTGQYF; j_call: TRBJ2-7; d_call: NA; cdr3_length: 14; v_call: TRBV7-6; clone_size: NA